The T cell receptor beta chain described here comes from a study of cytomegalovirus exposure and HLA in healthy donors. Notes on the study in general: Previous analysis showed most TCR beta V segments were productive about 87% or about 30% of the time. Presence/absence analyses assumed roughly uniform sequencing depth across donors, which may not hold.

Primers included in the PCR were 60 Vbeta and 13 Jbeta primers. Here immunoSEQ multiplex PCR was the method, and the copy in TCRdb shows in-frame clones only, minus some. The table records approximately 92,000 clones, around 86% of them present only once. As for the donors, each was a healthy bone marrow donor. V lost 0 bases and J lost 2; bases outside the gene matches: 4. This CDR3 has 16 amino acids. Germline CDR1 SEHNR, CDR2 FQNEAQ (reference sequence). About this clone itself: What it binds is not known.

The chain has TRBV7-9 and TRBJ2-1, with 7 bases that match TRBD2. This receptor was identified in a woman aged 70 to 79 in good health and CMV-seropositive. Sequenced input: PBMCs. The CDR3: CASSLAGGWPYNEQFF. CDR3 DNA sequence: TGTGCCAGCAGCTTAGCCGGGGGGTGGCCCTACAATGAGCAGTTCTTC. The full variable domain, in which reference TRBV7-9 and TRBJ2-1 provide the parts outside the CDR3, is DTGVSQNPRHKITKRGQNVTFRCDPISEHNRLYWYRQTLGQGPEFLTYFQNEAQLEKSRLLSDRFSAERPKGSFSTLEIQRTEQGDSAMYLCASSLAGGWPYNEQFFGPGTRLTVL.